This TCR beta chain was found in a study of T-cell memory formation after mild COVID-19. Overall study results and limits: Pre-infection memory held some responding clones, suggesting pre-existing cross-reactive T cells responded. Contracting clones, day 15 to 85, had balanced CD4/CD8, and later expanders favored CD4+. The authors left the SARS-CoV-2 specificity of second-wave clones peaking on day 37 unconfirmed.

As to this clonotype: What it binds is unknown.

TCRalpha and TCRbeta libraries used 5'RACE with constant-segment primers and UMIs. TCRdb used MiXCR to reprocess the 5' RACE reads, holding one entry per CDR3 protein. The sample yields 560,000 or so distinct CDR3 sequences, 17% seen once. Germline CDR1 is SGHDT and CDR2 is YYEEEE. The CDR3 length is 13 residues. The V end lost 5 bases, the J end lost 1 base, and 9 bases lay between the germline ends. The clonotype originates from an adult woman who had mild COVID-19 (a few samples of this study predate the infection). Cell type and time point are not known. Sequenced sample: PBMCs or a T cell subset sorted from them (not recorded which). The J gene is TRBJ2-5, the V gene TRBV5-6, with D perhaps TRBD2 (5 bases). CDR3 coding DNA: TGTGCCAGCAGTAAGCGGACCCAAGAGACCCAGTACTTC. It codes for CASSKRTQETQYF.